Listed here are 17 T cell receptor beta chains from one sample, sequenced in a study of CD4 T cells in relation to SARS-CoV-2 and coronaviruses. Method: immunoSEQ multiplex PCR; TCRdb's copy keeps in-frame clones and lacks some. The repertoire holds about 65,000 clones, with about 89% as singletons. CD4+ T cells from unexposed donors were obtained before the COVID-19 pandemic (2011-2018). Sequenced sample: memory CD4+ T cells from PBMCs. These receptor sequences come from a human donor in good health.

The V and J genes are TRBV3-1 (or the pseudogene TRBV3-2) and TRBJ2-5, with a tentative D call TRBD2 (6 bases). The germline V gene has CDR1 LGHDT and CDR2 YNNKEL (reference sequence). V shed 1 base and J shed 4 bases, with 13 bases lying between them. This CDR3 has 15 residues. The CDR3 DNA follows: TGTGCCAGCAGCCAAGGGTTGGGGCGGGGAGAGACCCAGTACTTC. It is translated as CASSQGLGRGETQYF.

This chain joins TRBV29-1 and TRBJ2-3, with D tentatively TRBD2 (6 bases). Germline CDR1 and CDR2: SQVTM and ANQGSEA. The CDR3 extends over 12 amino acids. Deletions cut 3 bases from V and 2 bases from J, with 6 bases between. The CDR3 sequence: CSVEDYTDTQYF. The CDR3 nucleotides are TGCAGCGTTGAGGACTACACAGATACGCAGTATTTT.

This chain connects TRBV3-1 (or the pseudogene TRBV3-2) to TRBJ2-3; D remains ambiguous. CDR3 length: 14 residues. Trimming shortened V by 6 bases and J by 1 base, and 11 bases separated the two germline ends. Germline V gene data show CDR1 as LGHDT and CDR2 as YNNKEL (reference sequence). The chain's CDR3 is CASSSTQRTDTQYF. CDR3 in DNA: TGTGCCAGCAGTTCAACTCAACGCACAGATACGCAGTATTTT.

The chain combines TRBV19 with TRBJ1-5, with unresolved D. This CDR3 contains 16 residues. V was pared by 3 bases and J by 0 bases, with 12 bases between. Germline V CDR1 and CDR2: LNHDA, SQIVND (reference sequence). The CDR3 here is CASSILSGGSNQPQHF. As DNA, the CDR3 is TGTGCCAGTAGTATCTTGTCAGGTGGTAGCAATCAGCCCCAGCATTTT.

The chain carries TRBV7-2 and TRBJ2-3, with 8 bases matching TRBD2. The V gene's germline CDR1 is SGHTA and CDR2 FQGNSA. Unmatched junction bases numbered 7, after V lost 6 bases and J lost 2 bases. The CDR3 is 15 amino acids. CDR3 loop: CASRYSGGTTDTQYF. The CDR3 DNA sequence: TGTGCCAGCAGATACAGCGGGGGCACCACAGATACGCAGTATTTT.

V gene TRBV9 combines with J gene TRBJ1-6, with D possibly TRBD1 on 6 matching bases. The CDR3 loop spans 14 amino acids. V was trimmed by 0 bases and J by 9 bases, leaving 10 bases between them. CDR1 is SGDLS, CDR2 YYNGEE, per germline. The CDR3 protein is CASSVEGHRSPLHF. DNA of the CDR3: TGTGCCAGCAGCGTAGAGGGACACCGTTCACCCCTCCACTTT. The variable domain in full, completed from reference TRBV9 and TRBJ1-6, reads DSGVTQTPKHLITATGQRVTLRCSPRSGDLSVYWYQQSLDQGLQFLIQYYNGEERAKGNILERFSAQQFPDLHSELNLSSLELGDSALYFCASSVEGHRSPLHFGNGTRLTVT.

CDR3: CASSSGQGYSNTEAFF. In nucleotides, the CDR3 is TGTGCCAGCAGTTCGGGACAGGGGTATTCGAACACTGAAGCTTTCTTT. This rearrangement joins TRBV6-5 to TRBJ1-1, with 10 bases matching TRBD1. Per the germline V gene, CDR1 is MNHEY and CDR2 is SVGAGI. V lost 4 bases, J lost 1 base, and 6 bases stayed unmatched. This CDR3 spans 16 amino acids.

This rearrangement joins TRBV10-3 to TRBJ1-1, with TRBD1 matching 8 bases. CDR3 size: 16 residues. The germline gives CDR1 ENHRY, CDR2 SYGVKD. The ends lost 2 bases at V and 5 bases at J; junction bases unmatched: 10. The CDR3 spells CAISEGNRGKRTEAFF. The CDR3 nucleotides read TGTGCCATCAGTGAGGGAAACAGGGGGAAGAGGACTGAAGCTTTCTTT.

V usage is TRBV10-3 and J usage is TRBJ2-5; 10 nucleotides align to TRBD1. J gave up 3 bases and V 6 bases, and 7 bases lay outside the gene matches. There are 15 residues in the CDR3. Per germline, CDR1 ENHRY and CDR2 SYGVKD. In DNA, the CDR3 is TGTGCCATCAGCTCTCGGACAGGGGGAGAAGAGACCCAGTACTTC. Its translation: CAISSRTGGEETQYF.

This clone appeared once. The chain is built from TRBV5-1 and TRBJ2-3; D call uncertain. There are 13 residues in the CDR3. Germline V gene sequence: CDR1 SGHRS, CDR2 YFSETQ. The germline V and J ends were trimmed by 3 bases and 2 bases, with 7 bases remaining between them. The CDR3 protein is CASSSDTTDTQYF. CDR3 coding DNA: TGCGCCAGCAGCTCCGATACCACAGATACGCAGTATTTT.

V is TRBV19 and J is TRBJ2-3, with 7 bases that match TRBD1. Germline loops: CDR1 LNHDA, CDR2 SQIVND (reference sequence). Germline trimming cut 6 bases from V and 4 bases from J; bases unmatched to any gene: 10. The CDR3 extends over 15 amino acids. CDR3 loop: CASRPAQGWPDTQYF. The CDR3 DNA reads as TGTGCCAGTAGACCCGCACAGGGGTGGCCAGATACGCAGTATTTT.

This clone showed up just once. The CDR3 loop is CATSEVGGQPQHF. CDR3 DNA sequence: TGTGCCACCAGTGAGGTGGGGGGTCAGCCCCAGCATTTT. V usage is TRBV24-1 and J usage is TRBJ1-5; TRBD1 is a possible D gene (5 bases). The V and J ends lost 4 bases and 6 bases respectively, with 9 bases between them. CDR1 is KGHDR and CDR2 is SFDVKD in the germline V gene. The CDR3 has 13 residues.

This clone has only a few counts. The genes are TRBV5-4 and TRBJ1-4; 7 nucleotides line up with TRBD1. This CDR3 contains 15 residues. Germline CDR1 reads SGHNT; CDR2 reads YYREEE (reference sequence). J lost 5 bases, V lost 4 bases, and 8 bases had no gene match. This CDR3 is CASSRRQGGNEKLFF. The CDR3, as DNA: TGTGCCAGCAGCAGAAGACAGGGAGGGAATGAAAAACTGTTTTTT.

J is TRBJ2-7 and V is TRBV7-2; 8 bases match TRBD2. After removal of 1 base from V and 4 bases from J, the junction contained 9 bases not matched to a gene. The CDR3 length is 16 residues. Germline CDR1 reads SGHTA; CDR2 reads FQGNSA. CDR3 loop: CASSLGIGGAVYEQYF. CDR3 coding DNA: TGTGCCAGCAGCTTAGGGATCGGGGGGGCCGTATACGAGCAGTACTTC.

The chain combines TRBV12-3 or TRBV12-4 with TRBJ2-7, with unresolved D. V shed 3 bases and J shed 3 bases, with 6 bases lying between them. The CDR3 has 12 amino acids. CDR3 DNA: TGTGCCAGCAGTTTGCAGATCTACGAGCAGTACTTC. This sequence encodes CASSLQIYEQYF.

J is TRBJ2-3 and V is TRBV7-2, with 7 positions matching TRBD2. The CDR3 is 12 amino acids. Germline lookup yields CDR1 SGHTA and CDR2 FQGNSA. Trimming took 11 bases from V and 3 from J; bases not matched to a gene: 5. CDR3 bases: TGTGCCGGGGGGGAGGATACAGATACGCAGTATTTT. This sequence encodes CAGGEDTDTQYF.

The DNA of the CDR3 is TGTGCCAGCATACGACAGGCGTCCTACGAGCAGTACTTC. Encoded protein: CASIRQASYEQYF. This chain connects TRBV2 to TRBJ2-7, with D tentatively TRBD1 (6 bases). CDR3 length: 13 residues. V was clipped by 7 bases and J by 1 base, with 11 bases between them. Germline V gene sequence: CDR1 SNHLY, CDR2 FYNNEI.